One sample yielded the 21 T cell receptor beta chains listed below, sequenced in a study of T cells in Graves' hyperthyroidism and ophthalmopathy. TCR beta CDR3 regions were amplified from RNA transcripts. The HTBI primer set drove a first-round RT-PCR of the TCR CDR3. TCRdb reprocessed the multiplex PCR reads via MiXCR and lists one record per CDR3 protein. The top ten hold 11% of the sample, which has 300,000 to 400,000 distinct CDR3 sequences, 14% seen once. The source material was blood. The receptors come from a woman in her sixties or seventies with Graves' hyperthyroidism.

This clonotype was seen repeatedly, ten times or more. A read error may account for a junction end that differs from germline. The V gene is TRBV5-1, the J gene TRBJ2-1; 9 nucleotides agree with TRBD2. The CDR3 covers 15 residues. Per germline, CDR1 SGHRS and CDR2 YFSETQ. CDR3 DNA: TGTGCCAGCAGCTTAGCACTAGCGGGTTACAATGAGCAGTTCTTC. This encodes CASSLALAGYNEQFF.

This clonotype was picked up many times. The J gene is TRBJ2-7, the V gene TRBV20-1, with D maybe TRBD2 (5 bases). Per the germline V gene, CDR1 is DFQATT and CDR2 is SNEGSKA (reference sequence). V lost 0 bases and J 5 bases, leaving 17 bases between the germline ends. This CDR3 is built from 15 residues. The CDR3 spells CSARDLRAPPDEQYF. The CDR3 region has the DNA TGCAGTGCTAGAGATCTGAGGGCCCCGCCGGACGAGCAGTACTTC.

This clonotype was seen many times. The chain uses TRBV11-1 and TRBJ1-6, with TRBD1 matching over 8 bases. Germline lookup yields CDR1 SGHAT and CDR2 FQDESV (reference sequence). CDR3 length: 16 residues. The ends lost 5 bases at V and 6 bases at J; junction bases unmatched: 9. CDR3 residues: CASSPRRDRSNSPLHF. As DNA, the CDR3 is TGTGCCAGCAGCCCACGTCGGGACAGGAGTAATTCACCCCTCCACTTT. The whole variable domain, remainder taken from reference TRBV11-1 and TRBJ1-6, is EAEVAQSPRYKITEKSQAVAFWCDPISGHATLYWYRQILGQGPELLVQFQDESVVDDSQLPKDRFSAERLKGVDSTLKIQPAELGDSAMYLCASSPRRDRSNSPLHFGNGTRLTVT.

Ten or more counts support this clonotype. CDR3 protein: CASSFVDTQYF. The CDR3 DNA reads as TGTGCCAGCAGTTTCGTAGATACGCAGTATTTT. The chain links TRBV27 to TRBJ2-3; D gene ambiguous. Germline V gene data show CDR1 as MNHEY and CDR2 as SMNVEV (reference sequence). CDR3 length: 11 residues. Between the trimmed V and J ends, which lost 3 bases and 5 bases, there was a span of 3 bases.

This clonotype was observed many times. The chain carries TRBV7-9 and TRBJ2-7; 8 bases are a match to TRBD2. Looked up from germline, CDR1 is SEHNR and CDR2 is FQNEAQ (reference sequence). The CDR3 is 14 residues long. The junction had 8 bases not matched to a gene; V was cut back by 4 bases and J by 6 bases. The CDR3 nucleotides read TGTGCCAGCAGCTCGGGGGGACTAGATCTCGAGCAGTACTTC. Translation gives CASSSGGLDLEQYF.

This clonotype has a count of ten or more. The chain is built from TRBV29-1 and TRBJ2-3, with 10 bases fitting TRBD2. Germline CDR1 SQVTM, CDR2 ANQGSEA. V trimming: 7 bases; J trimming: 3 bases; junction bases outside the gene matches: 10. The CDR3 loop spans 15 amino acids. The CDR3 region is CSGDLAGEGTDTQYF. The DNA of the CDR3 is TGCAGCGGGGACCTAGCGGGAGAAGGGACAGATACGCAGTATTTT.

The chain joins TRBV14 to TRBJ1-1, with 9 bases matching TRBD1. Germline V gene data show CDR1 as SGHDN and CDR2 as FVKESK. J gave up 6 bases and V 4 bases, and 6 bases lay outside the gene matches. This CDR3 is 14 amino acids long. For the CDR3, the DNA is TGTGCCAGCAGCCTCCGGGACAGGGTTCCTGAAGCTTTCTTT. As protein: CASSLRDRVPEAFF.

V gene TRBV24-1 combines with J gene TRBJ1-5, with D perhaps matching TRBD1 (5 bases). Trimming shortened V by 6 bases and J by 1 base, and 9 bases separated the two germline ends. Germline-derived CDR1 and CDR2 are KGHDR and SFDVKD. The CDR3 length is 14 residues. CDR3 DNA: TGTGCCACCAGTAGGGGTAGGAGCAATCAGCCCCAGCATTTT. It codes for CATSRGRSNQPQHF.

The rearrangement joins TRBV4-1 to TRBJ2-3, with TRBD2 matching 8 bases. The CDR3 length is 17 residues. The J segment lost 5 bases and the V segment lost 0 bases, leaving 10 bases of the junction unmatched. Germline V gene lookup returns CDR1 MGHRA and CDR2 YSYEKL. The CDR3 DNA reads TGCGCCAGCAGCCAAGATCAACCAGCGGGAGTTTTAGATACGCAGTATTTT. This gives the protein CASSQDQPAGVLDTQYF.

The V call is TRBV7-9, the J call TRBJ2-3, with a weak D call TRBD2 (6 bases). V was shortened by 9 bases and J by 0 bases, with 13 bases between the two germline ends. CDR1 is SEHNR and CDR2 is FQNEAQ in the germline V gene (reference sequence). This CDR3 has 14 residues. The CDR3 coding sequence is TGTGCCAGTAAGATCGGGGGTAGCACAGATACGCAGTATTTT. Protein sequence: CASKIGGSTDTQYF. The entire variable domain, with the rest obtained from reference TRBV7-9 and TRBJ2-3, is as follows: DTGVSQNPRHKITKRGQNVTFRCDPISEHNRLYWYRQTLGQGPEFLTYFQNEAQLEKSRLLSDRFSAERPKGSFSTLEIQRTEQGDSAMYLCASKIGGSTDTQYFGPGTRLTVL.

This clonotype was found a few times. The chain employs TRBV6-2 or TRBV6-3 and TRBJ2-3; 7 nucleotides align to TRBD1. Trimming at V came to 6 bases and at J to 3 bases, leaving 6 bases not matched to a gene. CDR1 is MNHEY and CDR2 is SVGEGT in the germline V gene. The CDR3 runs to 14 residues. As DNA, the CDR3 is TGTGCCAGCAGCGCGGCAGGGGGTACAGATACGCAGTATTTT. Its translation: CASSAAGGTDTQYF.

The chain is built from TRBV5-1 and TRBJ2-2; unclear D gene. Germline loops: CDR1 SGHRS, CDR2 YFSETQ. V was shortened by 0 bases and J by 6 bases, with 12 bases between the two germline ends. CDR3 length equals 15 residues. CDR3 sequence (DNA): TGCGCCAGCAGCTTGGAAGATCTGGCTGCCGGGGAGCTGTTTTTT. As protein: CASSLEDLAAGELFF.

The V gene is TRBV5-1, the J gene TRBJ1-6, with D possibly matching TRBD1 (6 bases). Trimming shortened V by 3 bases and J by 9 bases, and 10 bases separated the two germline ends. The V gene's germline CDR1 is SGHRS and CDR2 YFSETQ. This CDR3 is 13 amino acids long. CDR3 sequence: CASSSGERSPLHF. The DNA of the CDR3 is TGCGCCAGCAGCTCAGGGGAGCGTTCACCCCTCCACTTT.

This clonotype was counted many times. The genes are TRBV24-1 and TRBJ1-1, with 8 nucleotides matching TRBD1. The junction had 10 bases not matched to a gene; V was cut back by 4 bases and J by 1 base. Germline V gene lookup returns CDR1 KGHDR and CDR2 SFDVKD. This CDR3 is 17 amino acids long. The CDR3: CATSDNAGGAGNTEAFF. The DNA of the CDR3 is TGTGCCACCAGTGACAACGCAGGGGGCGCGGGGAACACTGAAGCTTTCTTT.

This chain links TRBV7-9 with TRBJ1-5; 7 nucleotides match TRBD1. V shed 6 bases and J 7 bases; nucleotides not matched to a gene: 6. This CDR3 spans 13 amino acids. CDR1 and CDR2 from the germline V gene are SEHNR and FQNEAQ (reference sequence). As DNA, the CDR3 is TGTGCCAGCAGTTCGACAGGGTGGCAGCCCCAGCATTTT. This codes for CASSSTGWQPQHF.

Note on this clonotype: One end of the junction does not line up with germline, which may come from a read error. V gene TRBV12-3 or TRBV12-4 combines with J gene TRBJ1-3; no reliable D call. This CDR3 has 14 amino acids. CDR3 region: CASSLVGRSALIYF. The CDR3 DNA follows: TGTGCCAGCAGCTTAGTCGGTCGATCGGCCCTCATATATTTT.

This clonotype came up a few times. The chain carries TRBV19 and TRBJ2-1, with 10 bases aligning to TRBD2. CDR1 and CDR2 (germline): LNHDA, SQIVND (reference sequence). This CDR3 has 15 amino acids. The V segment lost 5 bases and the J segment 2 bases; nucleotides outside the gene matches: 3. The CDR3 DNA is TGTGCCAGTAGTCATAGCGGGAGGCCCTACAATGAGCAGTTCTTC. It specifies CASSHSGRPYNEQFF.

The sample holds many counts of this clonotype. This chain uses TRBV2 with TRBJ2-7; no definite D call. The V gene lost 4 bases and the J gene lost 5 bases, with 6 bases spanning the gap. Germline lookup yields CDR1 SNHLY and CDR2 FYNNEI. The CDR3 is made up of 11 amino acids. The CDR3 loop reads CASSAENEQYF. The CDR3 nucleotides read TGTGCCAGCAGTGCGGAAAACGAGCAGTACTTC.

At least ten counts were recorded for this clonotype. The chain carries TRBV15 and TRBJ1-6; D is uncertain. V was clipped by 3 bases and J by 7 bases, with 16 bases between them. This CDR3 has 16 amino acids. Germline V gene sequence: CDR1 LNHNV, CDR2 YYDKDF (reference sequence). The CDR3 DNA follows: TGTGCCACCAGCAGTGCTGTTTCGGGCCCCAATTCACCCCTCCACTTT. Encoded protein: CATSSAVSGPNSPLHF.

This clonotype was found many times. The genes are TRBV7-9 and TRBJ2-3, with 7 bases aligning to TRBD2. V lost 3 bases and J lost 3; bases outside the gene matches: 12. The germline CDR1 and CDR2 sequences are SEHNR and FQNEAQ (reference sequence). CDR3 size: 17 residues. The CDR3 nucleotides are TGTGCCAGCAGCTTCACAATCAGCGGGACGCGGACAGATACGCAGTATTTT. Protein product: CASSFTISGTRTDTQYF.

Many counts were recorded for this clonotype. The chain has TRBV27 and TRBJ1-5; maybe TRBD1 (5 bases). V was shortened by 6 bases and J by 2 bases, with 11 bases between the two germline ends. This CDR3 contains 14 residues. CDR1 is MNHEY, CDR2 SMNVEV, per germline (reference sequence). The CDR3 sequence is CASSLMGGNQPQHF. The CDR3 coding sequence is TGTGCCAGCAGCCTGATGGGGGGCAATCAGCCCCAGCATTTT.